This entry lists 4 T cell receptor beta chains sequenced from one sample in a study of T cells in Graves' hyperthyroidism and ophthalmopathy. Amplification of TCR beta CDR3 regions was performed using RNA transcripts as template. Researchers ran a first-round RT-PCR on the TCR CDR3 using the HTBI primer set. TCRdb used MiXCR to reprocess the multiplex PCR reads, holding one entry per CDR3 protein. The table records 150,000 or so distinct CDR3 sequences, approximately 20% of them present only once. Source material: blood. Receptor source: a woman between 45 and 65 years old with Graves' hyperthyroidism that later progressed to Graves' ophthalmopathy.

This clonotype was counted many times. The rearrangement uses TRBV11-2 and TRBJ2-7; possible D gene TRBD2, 5 bases. Trimming shortened V by 7 bases and J by 7 bases, and 20 bases separated the two germline ends. The germline V gene encodes CDR1 SGHAT and CDR2 FQNNGV. This CDR3 has 14 amino acids. This CDR3 is CASTLVGRTREQYF. DNA of the CDR3: TGTGCCAGCACCCTCGTCGGACGGACTCGAGAGCAGTACTTC.

In its sample, this clonotype was seen a few times. The rearrangement uses TRBV13 and TRBJ1-2; D unresolved. Looked up from germline, CDR1 is PRHDT and CDR2 is FYEKMQ (reference sequence). Trimming removed 2 bases at V and 8 bases at J, with 15 bases between. This CDR3 has 14 amino acids. Here the CDR3 reads CASSLLSASGGYTF. In nucleotides, the CDR3 is TGTGCCAGCAGCTTACTGTCAGCCTCGGGGGGCTACACCTTC.

Worth noting for this clonotype: At one end, the junction sequence differs from germline, possibly due to a read error. This chain joins TRBV18 and TRBJ2-2; TRBD2 aligns across 7 bases. Germline CDR1 reads KGHSH; CDR2 reads LQKENI. The CDR3 runs 16 residues. CDR3 sequence reads: CVSSPPSLAVPGELFF. The CDR3 DNA is TGTGTCAGCTCACCACCGAGTCTAGCGGTACCCGGGGAGCTGTTTTTT.

The chain joins TRBV6-1 to TRBJ1-1; D is ambiguous. Trimming shortened V by 2 bases and J by 10 bases, and 17 bases separated the two germline ends. Germline CDR1 reads MNHNS; CDR2 reads SASEGT. CDR3 length: 14 amino acids. In DNA, the CDR3 is TGTGCCAGCAGTGAATTGGTCAGATCACAGTCAGCTTTCTTT. The encoded protein is CASSELVRSQSAFF.